The next 16 T cell receptor beta chains were all read from a single sample in a study of graft-versus-host responses after intestinal transplantation (dated by TCRdb to the early 2020s). These TCRs' antigens remain unknown. Reading the label with the study, this specimen's time point is: cells obtained before transplantation from donor or recipient. The library was made by the immunoSEQ multiplex PCR assay. Here the immuneACCESS table is served through TCRdb, limited to in-frame sequences with V and J called. Missing clones are a known gap in these copies; in checked studies unresolved V genes cover under half, and the rest lacks a known reason. The sample includes 90,000 to 150,000 clones, with 90% to 95% observed a single time. The ten top clones hold about 3.3% of the sample. The material sequenced was unstimulated CD8+ T cells sorted from spleen or lymph node cells, taken before intestinal transplant. These receptors all come from a human donor who received an intestinal transplant.

The J gene is TRBJ2-7, the V gene TRBV4-2; possibly TRBD1 or TRBD2 for D (7 bases each). The CDR3 spans 15 residues. CDR1 LGHNA and CDR2 YNFKEQ come from the germline V gene. V was clipped by 4 bases and J by 4 bases, with 17 bases between them. Here the CDR3 reads CASSPKRQGGYEQYF. The CDR3 bases are TGTGCCAGCAGCCCCAAAAGGCAGGGGGGGTACGAGCAGTACTTC.

The genes are TRBV4-3 and TRBJ1-1; D is unresolved. Looked up from germline, CDR1 is LGHNA and CDR2 is YSLEER. The V and J ends lost 1 base and 7 bases respectively, with 13 bases between them. The CDR3 is 14 residues long. The CDR3 DNA reads as TGCGCCAGCAGCCAAGGTCCCCGTGAGGTTGAAGCTTTCTTT. It yields the protein CASSQGPREVEAFF.

The gene calls are TRBV13 and TRBJ2-1; TRBD2 aligns across 12 bases. Germline V gene sequence: CDR1 PRHDT, CDR2 FYEKMQ (reference sequence). CDR3 length: 14 residues. Trimming took 4 bases from V and 9 from J; bases not matched to a gene: 4. The CDR3 here is CASSWRTSGAEQFF. CDR3 DNA: TGTGCCAGCAGCTGGAGGACTAGCGGGGCTGAGCAGTTCTTC.

The V and J genes are TRBV4-1 and TRBJ1-4, with D possibly being TRBD1 (6 bases). This CDR3 spans 15 amino acids. Germline loops: CDR1 MGHRA, CDR2 YSYEKL. V was trimmed by 0 bases and J by 4 bases, leaving 9 bases between them. CDR3 in DNA: TGCGCCAGCAGCCAAGACAGGGGTGATAATGAAAAACTGTTTTTT. As protein: CASSQDRGDNEKLFF.

The chain uses TRBV5-1 and TRBJ2-5, with unresolved D. Germline CDR1 reads SGHRS; CDR2 reads YFSETQ. Trimming took off 3 bases at V and 0 bases at J, with 6 bases between the two ends. This CDR3 has 13 amino acids. CDR3 region: CASSYRYQETQYF. DNA for the CDR3: TGCGCCAGCAGCTACCGGTACCAAGAGACCCAGTACTTC.

This clone showed up just once. J is TRBJ2-1 and V is TRBV7-8; possibly TRBD2 for D (5 bases). The germline V gene encodes CDR1 SGHVS and CDR2 FQNEAQ. The CDR3 has 18 residues. V was shortened by 5 bases and J by 2 bases, with 22 bases between the two germline ends. The CDR3 DNA follows: TGTGCCAGCAGCCTTGATAGCGACCAGTTGGGGACCTACAATGAGCAGTTCTTC. This sequence encodes CASSLDSDQLGTYNEQFF. Together with reference TRBV7-8 and TRBJ2-1, the CDR3 gives the full variable domain: GAGVSQSPRYKVAKRGQDVALRCDPISGHVSLFWYQQALGQGPEFLTYFQNEAQLDKSGLPSDRFFAERPEGSVSTLKIQRTQQEDSAVYLCASSLDSDQLGTYNEQFFGPGTRLTVL.

The genes are TRBV6-5 and TRBJ2-7, with D hard to call. V was clipped by 4 bases and J by 1 base, with 11 bases between them. The V gene's germline CDR1 is MNHEY and CDR2 SVGAGI. This CDR3 comprises 14 residues. The CDR3 reads CASSSGRQSYEQYF. CDR3 coding DNA: TGTGCCAGCAGTTCCGGACGGCAATCCTACGAGCAGTACTTC.

V usage is TRBV6-1 and J usage is TRBJ2-3, with D uncertain. V lost 3 bases, J lost 6 bases, and 7 bases lay in between. The germline CDR1 and CDR2 sequences are MNHNS and SASEGT. This CDR3 spans 12 amino acids. CDR3 in amino acids: CASSEFWDTQYF. In DNA, the CDR3 is TGTGCCAGCAGTGAGTTTTGGGATACGCAGTATTTT.

V gene TRBV30 combines with J gene TRBJ1-6; no definite D call. CDR1 and CDR2 from the germline V gene are GTSNPN and SVGIG (reference sequence). The CDR3 is made up of 15 amino acids. V was cut by 5 bases and J by 0 bases, with 11 bases left in between. CDR3: CAWGGRSSYNSPLHF. DNA of the CDR3: TGTGCCTGGGGAGGCAGGAGCTCCTATAATTCACCCCTCCACTTT.

V and J are TRBV28 and TRBJ2-1; D gene uncertain. V lost 3 bases and J 7 bases, leaving 4 bases between the germline ends. The CDR3 has 11 amino acids. The germline V gene encodes CDR1 MDHEN and CDR2 SYDVKM. CDR3: CASSFWNEQFF. In DNA form, the CDR3 reads TGTGCCAGCAGTTTCTGGAATGAGCAGTTCTTC.

The chain uses TRBV10-3 and TRBJ2-2; 10 nucleotides match TRBD1. The CDR3 is 15 amino acids. J was trimmed by 6 bases and V by 6 bases; bases with no gene match: 7. The germline V gene has CDR1 ENHRY and CDR2 SYGVKD. CDR3 amino acids: CAISSTGGFAGELFF. CDR3 in DNA: TGTGCCATCAGCTCGACAGGGGGCTTTGCCGGGGAGCTGTTTTTT.

This clone was seen just once. This rearrangement joins TRBV19 to TRBJ2-7; unclear D gene. The CDR3 runs to 13 residues. The germline V gene has CDR1 LNHDA and CDR2 SQIVND (reference sequence). Trimming removed 3 bases from V and 2 bases from J, with 8 bases in between. The CDR3 DNA is TGTGCCAGTAGTATTGGACCCGCCTACGAGCAGTACTTC. It encodes CASSIGPAYEQYF.

This clone was detected only once. The rearrangement links TRBV19 to TRBJ2-1, with TRBD2 as a possible D gene (5 bases). There are 12 residues in the CDR3. CDR1 is LNHDA and CDR2 is SQIVND in the germline V gene (reference sequence). Trimming took off 1 base at V and 7 bases at J, with 5 bases between the two ends. The CDR3 nucleotides are TGTGCCAGTAGTATAGCGGGGAATGAGCAGTTCTTC. Protein product: CASSIAGNEQFF.

V usage is TRBV5-4 and J usage is TRBJ2-7; a weak D match, TRBD1 (6 bases). From germline, CDR1 is SGHNT and CDR2 YYREEE (reference sequence). V was trimmed by 2 bases and J by 1 base, leaving 7 bases between them. The CDR3 runs to 13 residues. CDR3 protein: CASSFQGSYEQYF. CDR3 nucleotide sequence: TGTGCCAGCAGCTTTCAGGGGTCCTACGAGCAGTACTTC.

The chain employs TRBV19 and TRBJ2-1, with a weak D call TRBD1 (5 bases). The germline gives CDR1 LNHDA, CDR2 SQIVND (reference sequence). The CDR3 totals 14 residues. The ends were cut back, 1 base at V and 5 bases at J, with 9 bases in the middle. CDR3 region: CASSIGGVHNEQFF. In DNA form, the CDR3 reads TGTGCCAGTAGTATAGGGGGCGTCCACAATGAGCAGTTCTTC.

The rearrangement links TRBV6-1 to TRBJ2-1; possible D gene TRBD2, 5 bases. The CDR3 runs 15 residues. Germline CDR1 and CDR2: MNHNS and SASEGT. V was clipped by 3 bases and J by 0 bases, with 9 bases between them. DNA for the CDR3: TGTGCCAGCAGTGAGCCGGGAAGCTCCTACAATGAGCAGTTCTTC. Encoded protein: CASSEPGSSYNEQFF.